Shown below are 17 T cell receptor beta chains from a single sample sequenced in a study of T-cell memory formation after mild COVID-19. TCRdb analysed the 5' RACE reads with MiXCR anew, one entry per CDR3 protein. The sample shows around 130,000 distinct CDR3 sequences, around 14% of them seen only once. Sequenced input: PBMCs or a T cell subset sorted from them (not recorded which). These receptor sequences come from an adult woman who had mild COVID-19 (a few samples of this study predate the infection). Cell type and time point are not known.

This chain connects TRBV2 to TRBJ1-1, with D possibly TRBD1 on 5 matching bases. The CDR3 length is 12 residues. Germline loops: CDR1 SNHLY, CDR2 FYNNEI. V gave up 7 bases and J gave up 5 bases, with 11 bases separating them. The CDR3 DNA is TGTGCCAGCACCGTCGGGGGGACTGAAGCTTTCTTT. This sequence encodes CASTVGGTEAFF.

The CDR3 coding sequence is TGTGCCAGCAGTTATCTCTATAGCGGGAGGGTTGCAGATACGCAGTATTTT. This gives the protein CASSYLYSGRVADTQYF. The rearrangement links TRBV6-5 to TRBJ2-3; 11 bases fit TRBD2. The trim removed 3 bases at V and 4 bases at J, leaving 9 bases unmatched. This CDR3 has 17 residues. Germline V gives CDR1 MNHEY, CDR2 SVGAGI.

The gene calls are TRBV7-9 and TRBJ1-1; D is unresolved. Germline-derived CDR1 and CDR2 are SEHNR and FQNEAQ (reference sequence). V was cut by 1 base and J by 5 bases, with 5 bases left in between. This CDR3 has 12 residues. CDR3: CASSLGITEAFF. As DNA, the CDR3 is TGTGCCAGCAGCTTAGGTATAACTGAAGCTTTCTTT. The full variable domain, with the rest looked up from reference TRBV7-9 and TRBJ1-1, is DTGVSQNPRHKITKRGQNVTFRCDPISEHNRLYWYRQTLGQGPEFLTYFQNEAQLEKSRLLSDRFSAERPKGSFSTLEIQRTEQGDSAMYLCASSLGITEAFFGQGTRLTVV.

This clonotype was counted between two and nine times. V gene TRBV6-1 combines with J gene TRBJ2-1; D is undetermined. Trimming took 0 bases from V and 5 from J, leaving 5 bases between them. The CDR3 is 13 residues long. The germline gives CDR1 MNHNS, CDR2 SASEGT. For the CDR3, the DNA is TGTGCCAGCAGTGAAGCGCTCCACAATGAGCAGTTCTTC. It encodes CASSEALHNEQFF.

This clonotype has more than one count but fewer than ten. This rearrangement joins TRBV3-1 to TRBJ2-7, with D hard to call. The germline gives CDR1 LGHDT, CDR2 YNNKEL (reference sequence). This CDR3 is built from 12 residues. V dropped 3 bases and J dropped 1 base, with 4 bases sitting between them. As DNA, the CDR3 is TGTGCCAGCAGCCAGGCGTCCTACGAGCAGTACTTC. Amino acids: CASSQASYEQYF.

The J gene is TRBJ1-5, the V gene TRBV7-8, with D possibly TRBD1 on 6 matching bases. Germline CDR1 is SGHVS and CDR2 is FQNEAQ. V was trimmed by 6 bases and J by 0 bases, leaving 30 bases between them. This CDR3 has 21 amino acids. In DNA form, the CDR3 reads TGTGCCAGCAGGATTGACGGGCCGGGTAGAACAGGGCGGTATAGCAATCAGCCCCAGCATTTT. Protein product: CASRIDGPGRTGRYSNQPQHF.

V gene TRBV5-6 combines with J gene TRBJ2-3, with a possible D match to TRBD2 (5 bases). CDR1 and CDR2 (germline): SGHDT, YYEEEE. The V and J ends lost 0 bases and 2 bases respectively, with 13 bases between them. The CDR3 has 16 amino acids. The CDR3 coding sequence is TGTGCCAGCAGCTTGGCTGGATCTCTAGCCACAGATACGCAGTATTTT. Translated: CASSLAGSLATDTQYF.

In its sample, this clonotype was seen a few times. The gene calls are TRBV19 and TRBJ1-1; D unresolved. Germline CDR1 LNHDA, CDR2 SQIVND (reference sequence). V lost 9 bases and J lost 7, with 12 bases in between. The CDR3 has 11 amino acids. Here the CDR3 DNA reads TGTGCCAGCTTTACCGCGTTTGAAGCTTTCTTT. It translates to CASFTAFEAFF.

The chain combines TRBV7-9 with TRBJ1-4; 11 bases are shared with TRBD1. Germline values: CDR1 SEHNR, CDR2 FQNEAQ (reference sequence). This CDR3 is 16 amino acids long. Trimming took 7 bases from V and 3 from J; bases not matched to a gene: 7. CDR3 bases: TGTGCCAGCATCAGGACAGGGGGCATAGCTAATGAAAAACTGTTTTTT. Translation gives CASIRTGGIANEKLFF.

This clonotype was found once. V usage is TRBV5-1 and J usage is TRBJ1-1; TRBD1 agrees at 7 bases. Germline CDR1 is SGHRS and CDR2 is YFSETQ. V was clipped by 5 bases and J by 3 bases; unmatched bases: 10. There are 15 residues in the CDR3. CDR3 loop: CASRDTPDRDTEAFF. CDR3 sequence (DNA): TGCGCCAGCAGGGACACCCCAGACAGGGACACTGAAGCTTTCTTT.

In its sample, this clonotype was seen a few times. This chain joins TRBV7-9 and TRBJ2-5, with D maybe TRBD1 (6 bases). This CDR3 is built from 14 residues. The V end lost 4 bases, the J end lost 5 bases, and 14 bases lay between the germline ends. Germline CDR1 is SEHNR and CDR2 is FQNEAQ (reference sequence). CDR3 region: CASSSPTGGETQYF. The CDR3 DNA is TGTGCCAGCAGCTCCCCGACAGGTGGCGAGACCCAGTACTTC.

This clonotype was counted only a few times. V gene TRBV7-9 combines with J gene TRBJ1-2; D is undetermined. The CDR3 spans 16 residues. V lost 3 bases and J 5 bases, leaving 19 bases between the germline ends. Looked up from germline, CDR1 is SEHNR and CDR2 is FQNEAQ (reference sequence). Here the CDR3 reads CASSFPSNTLIYGYTF. CDR3 DNA sequence: TGTGCCAGCAGCTTTCCCTCGAACACACTGATATATGGCTACACCTTC.

The chain joins TRBV7-6 to TRBJ2-3; TRBD2 agrees at 9 bases. Germline trimming cut 6 bases from V and 5 bases from J; bases unmatched to any gene: 9. Germline CDR1 SGHVS, CDR2 FNYEAQ. This CDR3 has 15 residues. CDR3 residues: CASSSSGGLGDTQYF. The CDR3 region has the DNA TGTGCCAGCAGTTCGAGCGGGGGGCTAGGAGATACGCAGTATTTT. The variable domain in full, completed from reference TRBV7-6 and TRBJ2-3, reads GAGVSQSPRYKVTKRGQDVALRCDPISGHVSLYWYRQALGQGPEFLTYFNYEAQQDKSGLPNDRFSAERPEGSISTLTIQRTEQRDSAMYRCASSSSGGLGDTQYFGPGTRLTVL.

The chain employs TRBV6-1 and TRBJ1-5; unclear D gene. CDR1 and CDR2 (germline): MNHNS, SASEGT. The CDR3 totals 11 residues. Trimming cost V 6 bases and J 10 bases, with 10 bases left between them. In DNA form, the CDR3 reads TGTGCCAGCAGCCGCCAGTTTCCCCAGCATTTT. Its protein is CASSRQFPQHF.

V usage is TRBV12-3 or TRBV12-4 and J usage is TRBJ2-1; TRBD2 aligns across 10 bases. This CDR3 is built from 14 residues. Losses at the gene ends were 5 bases for V and 9 bases for J; bases not matched to a gene: 7. The DNA of the CDR3 is TGTGCCAGCAGTCTAACTAGCGGGGCTTTTGAGCAGTTCTTC. This translates into CASSLTSGAFEQFF.

There are a few counts of this clonotype. This chain uses TRBV7-9 with TRBJ1-2; D perhaps matches TRBD1 (6 bases). CDR3 size: 14 residues. Trimming took 8 bases from V and 2 from J, leaving 15 bases between them. From germline, CDR1 is SEHNR and CDR2 FQNEAQ (reference sequence). The CDR3 spells CASSSVGGNYGYTF. The CDR3 coding sequence is TGTGCCAGCTCTTCAGTGGGGGGCAACTATGGCTACACCTTC.

The V and J genes are TRBV19 and TRBJ2-7; possible D gene TRBD1, 5 bases. Trimming took off 1 base at V and 7 bases at J, with 14 bases between the two ends. Germline CDR1 is LNHDA and CDR2 is SQIVND (reference sequence). CDR3 size: 14 residues. The CDR3 sequence is CASSIGAGRREQYF. The CDR3, as DNA: TGTGCCAGTAGTATAGGGGCAGGGCGACGGGAGCAGTACTTC.